Following are 9 T cell receptor beta chains from one sample sequenced in a study of vaccination and CD4 T cells after COVID-19. Treatment denoted: roughly 11-day PBMC culture with coronavirus spike peptide pools or control peptides (ViraFEST assay). These receptors have no known antigen. Oncomine TCR Beta short-read sequencing was applied to DNA from cultured CD4+ T cells. TCRdb re-called the PCR reads with MiXCR, one entry per CDR3 protein. The table shows around 13,000 distinct CDR3 sequences, with roughly 46% occurring only once. Source: CD4+ T cells from blood, cultured in vitro, taken before SARS-CoV-2 vaccination. The receptor source for this set is a human donor who had recovered from COVID-19.

The genes are TRBV7-8 and TRBJ2-3; weak D call: TRBD2 (5 bases). V was clipped by 4 bases and J by 7 bases, with 12 bases between them. CDR1 is SGHVS, CDR2 FQNEAQ, per germline. The CDR3 has 13 residues. As DNA, the CDR3 is TGTGCCAGCAGCTCAAGGACTGCTTATACGCAGTATTTT. It encodes CASSSRTAYTQYF.

This chain connects TRBV20-1 to TRBJ2-3, with TRBD2 matching over 10 bases. CDR1 and CDR2 from the germline V gene are DFQATT and SNEGSKA (reference sequence). After removal of 8 bases from V and 5 bases from J, the junction contained 10 bases not matched to a gene. The length of the CDR3 is 14 residues. CDR3 in DNA: TGCAGTTGCAGGGCTAGCGGGAGAAGAGATACGCAGTATTTT. This codes for CSCRASGRRDTQYF.

The rearrangement joins TRBV12-3 or TRBV12-4 to TRBJ1-5; D is perhaps TRBD1 (6 bases). Deletions cut 5 bases from V and 3 bases from J, with 11 bases between. This CDR3 has 14 residues. The DNA for the CDR3 is TGTGCCAGCAGTCGCTGGACAGACAATCAGCCCCAGCATTTT. This sequence encodes CASSRWTDNQPQHF.

The chain is built from TRBV10-1 and TRBJ2-2; perhaps D is TRBD1 or TRBD2 (5 bases each). Trimming pared 3 bases from V and 0 bases from J, leaving 11 bases between. The CDR3 totals 16 residues. Germline V CDR1 and CDR2: WNHNN, SYGVQD (reference sequence). The DNA for the CDR3 is TGCGCCAGCAGTGAAAGGGGAGCCCCGAACACCGGGGAGCTGTTTTTT. It yields the protein CASSERGAPNTGELFF.

The V and J genes are TRBV27 and TRBJ1-2; a weak D match, TRBD1 (5 bases). The V gene's germline CDR1 is MNHEY and CDR2 SMNVEV (reference sequence). V lost 2 bases, J lost 8 bases, and 12 bases lay in between. This CDR3 comprises 13 residues. CDR3 protein: CASSLRGVGGYTF. DNA for the CDR3: TGTGCCAGCAGTTTACGAGGGGTAGGAGGCTACACCTTC.

Only a few counts were recorded for this clonotype. One end of the junction does not line up with germline, which may come from a read error. The chain recombines TRBV11-3 with TRBJ1-1; no firm D call. CDR3 length: 12 amino acids. Germline CDR1 and CDR2: SGHNT and YENEEA. The CDR3 spells CASTSTNAEAFF. As DNA, the CDR3 is TGTGCCAGCACCTCGACGAACGCTGAAGCTTTCTTT. Drawing the rest from reference TRBV11-3 and TRBJ1-1, the complete variable domain is EAGVVQSPRYKIIEKKQPVAFWCNPISGHNTLYWYLQNLGQGPELLIRYENEEAVDDSQLPKDRFSAERLKGVDSTLKIQPAELGDSAVYLCASTSTNAEAFFGQGTRLTVV.

The chain uses TRBV6-1 and TRBJ1-5, with 9 bases lining up with TRBD1. The CDR3 totals 15 residues. Germline loops: CDR1 MNHNS, CDR2 SASEGT. V gave up 6 bases and J gave up 4 bases; unmatched junction bases: 7. The DNA for the CDR3 is TGTGCCAGCAGGGGGGACAGGGTGGTAAATCAGCCCCAGCATTTT. It encodes CASRGDRVVNQPQHF.

This clonotype was picked up a small number of times. The chain has TRBV29-1 and TRBJ2-1, with D unclear. V lost 3 bases and J 6 bases, leaving 15 bases between the germline ends. This CDR3 contains 14 residues. Per the germline V gene, CDR1 is SQVTM and CDR2 is ANQGSEA. CDR3: CSVEGSPEANEQFF. The DNA for the CDR3 is TGCAGCGTTGAGGGTAGTCCAGAGGCCAATGAGCAGTTCTTC.

This clonotype has only a few counts. A junction boundary mismatches the germline segment, possibly from a read error. The chain uses TRBV10-3 and TRBJ1-1; maybe TRBD1 (5 bases). Germline assignment: CDR1 ENHRY and CDR2 SYGVKD. CDR3 length equals 13 residues. CDR3 residues: CAINEGPNTEAFF. The CDR3 coding sequence is TGTGCCATCAATGAGGGACCGAACACTGAAGCTTTCTTT.